This T cell receptor beta chain appears in the sequencing data of a study of T cells after yellow fever vaccination. Study observations and caveats: Clonotypes appearing in both CD4 and CD8 compartments existed, and their share was small.

The CDR3 runs to 13 residues. The V gene lost 6 bases and the J gene lost 1 base, with 12 bases spanning the gap. In germline, CDR1 is DFQATT, CDR2 SNEGSKA (reference sequence). This clonotype has just a few counts. Its antigen is unidentified. One entry per CDR3 protein, called by TCRdb with MiXCR from the 5' RACE reads. Of approximately 300,000 distinct CDR3 sequences listed, about 10% were seen once; the top ten hold roughly 3%. The sequencing here drew on CD4+ T cells sorted from PBMCs, taken 45 days after the yellow fever booster vaccination. The sequence came from a man younger than 35 who received the YFV17D yellow fever vaccine. V is TRBV20-1 and J is TRBJ1-1; no firm D call. The CDR3 protein is CSAQDGSNTEAFF. Written as DNA, the CDR3 is TGCAGTGCCCAGGACGGTTCGAACACTGAAGCTTTCTTT.